This entry is about one T cell receptor (beta chain). Its antigen is not known. Sequencing was performed with immunoSEQ multiplex PCR; in TCRdb, only in-frame clones are kept and a portion is missing. The data contain about 2.1 million clones, about 93% of them singletons. The record originates from a study of shared clonotypes between healthy human individuals. General study results and limits: Genetic and exposure-history diversity was limited by the few donors.

Only CD45RO-negative cells positively selected for CCR7 counted as naive CD8 cells, so terminally differentiated effector memory CD45RA+ cells were excluded. The V gene's germline CDR1 is LGHNA and CDR2 YSLEER. After removal of 3 bases from V and 4 bases from J, the junction contained 4 bases not matched to a gene. The CDR3 has 15 amino acids. The rearrangement links TRBV4-3 to TRBJ1-2, with 11 positions matching TRBD1. The specimen was naive CD8+ T cells from PBMCs. The receptor was derived from a man aged 18 to 29 in good health. Some clones in this sample may be carry-over from other donors' samples. The CDR3 here is CASSHRTGGAYGYTF. CDR3 DNA sequence: TGCGCCAGCAGCCACCGGACAGGGGGCGCCTATGGCTACACCTTC.